The text below deals with one T cell receptor beta chain. This clone was recorded a few times. The specificity of this receptor is unknown. No clone much larger than this one lies a single base away; base qualities are absent. These data come from a study of OX40 agonist ivuxolimab in advanced cancers. Turning to the overall study: Ivuxolimab was a fully human IgG2 agonistic monoclonal antibody targeting the costimulatory receptor OX40 (CD134). Intravenous ivuxolimab was administered to patients every 2 weeks at six dose levels: 0.01, 0.1, 0.3, 1.5, 3 and 10 mg/kg. Among the 52 dose-escalation patients, some 20 had hepatocellular carcinoma, roughly 15 melanoma, 9 renal cell carcinoma and 9 head and neck cancer. A male proportion of roughly 80% and a mean age of roughly 58 years, ranging from 23 to 79, were recorded for the dose-escalation cohort. Prior anti-PD-1, anti-PD-L1 or anti-CTLA-4 therapy was permitted, and checkpoint inhibitors had been received by about 44% of dose-escalation patients. Three dose-escalation patients achieved partial responses, one with hepatocellular carcinoma and two with cutaneous melanoma. Peripheral TCRbeta sequencing aimed to test whether ivuxolimab altered TCR sequence diversity and caused clonal T-cell expansion. The paper describes the monotherapy dose-escalation part (N of about 47 patients) of the phase I trial of ivuxolimab.

The trial excluded patients who had a history of autoimmune disease or who were on systemic immunosuppression. Peripheral blood for TCR sequencing was drawn from every dose cohort at baseline, at cycle 4 day 1 and at cycle 7 day 1. The samples were drawn from a first-in-human, open-label, multicenter phase I dose-escalation trial of ivuxolimab. Adults with locally advanced or metastatic melanoma, renal cell carcinoma, hepatocellular carcinoma or head and neck squamous cell carcinoma were enrolled in the trial. CD4+ and CD8+ T cells were sorted separately from peripheral blood before TCR sequencing. Genomic DNA was extracted from sorted cells for sequencing of the TCRbeta CDR3 region. The immunoSEQ Assay was used for sequencing of TCRbeta CDR3 regions. What TCRdb holds here is the immuneACCESS table cut down to in-frame rearrangements. Part of the clones is not present; checked against another copy, under half of the missing clones reflect an unresolved V gene, and the others are unexplained. For this sample the table gives around 75,000 clones, of which just under 90% were detected only once. The ten largest clones take up approximately 2.3% of the sample.

The study at large found these results: At doses of 0.1 to 3.0 mg/kg, clonal expansion of both CD4+ and CD8+ blood T cells was observed from baseline to week 6. In the 0.1-3.0 mg/kg groups, partial responders had among the lowest normalized peripheral clonal expansion, particularly in CD8+ T cells. Low levels of normalized T-cell clonal expansion were also seen in some patients who did not respond. After ivuxolimab, more expanded clones were found on average in CD8+ T cells than in CD4+ T cells. Which antigens the clonally expanded peripheral T cells were specific for was not determined.

The receptor was derived from an adult with an advanced solid tumor such as melanoma, head and neck, liver or kidney cancer. Sequences were derived from CD4+ or CD8+ T cells sorted from blood, sampled in a trial of the OX40 agonist ivuxolimab.

The CDR3 protein sequence reads: CASSQDPLSGELFF. The DNA is as follows: TGTGCCAGCAGCCAAGATCCCCTTTCCGGGGAGCTGTTTTTT. This sequence uses TRBV4-2 and TRBJ2-2; no confident D gene assignment can be made. Cut back by 0 bases and 6 bases, the V and J ends lie 8 bases apart. From the cysteine up to the phenylalanine, the CDR3 has a length of 14 residues. Only the CDR3 region is kept as DNA, spanning 42 bases read in frame from base 1. The germline V gene yields LGHNA for CDR1 and YNFKEQ for CDR2.